The 20 T cell receptor beta chains presented below share a single source sample, sequenced in a study of T-cell reconstitution after alpha-beta-depleted transplantation in children. The authors prepared the TCRbeta library with unique molecular identifiers. MiXCR, applied by TCRdb to the PCR reads, yields one record per CDR3 protein. The sample lists 780,000 or so distinct CDR3 sequences, 15% to 20% occurring once. The sample in question was PBMCs, mostly from graft donor cells, obtained 360 days after TCRalphabeta/CD19-depleted stem cell transplant. The origin of the receptors is a male patient aged 5 to 17 who had a stem cell transplant for acute lymphoblastic leukemia, so the T cells may come from the graft donor.

V gene TRBV9 combines with J gene TRBJ2-7; D possibly uses TRBD1 or TRBD2 (5 bases each). V was clipped by 4 bases and J by 2 bases, with 13 bases between them. Germline CDR1 and CDR2: SGDLS and YYNGEE. The CDR3 loop spans 14 amino acids. The CDR3 nucleotides read TGTGCCAGCAGCCCACTCGGGACCACCTACGAGCAGTACTTC. This translates into CASSPLGTTYEQYF.

The CDR3 loop reads CASSAPLIPYEQYF. CDR3 sequence (DNA): TGTGCCAGCTCCGCCCCCTTAATACCCTACGAGCAGTACTTC. V gene TRBV18 combines with J gene TRBJ2-7; D call uncertain. The germline V and J ends were trimmed by 6 bases and 2 bases, with 14 bases remaining between them. The CDR3 length is 14 residues. The germline CDR1 and CDR2 sequences are KGHSH and LQKENI.

This clonotype has a handful of counts. CDR3 residues: CASSGPQGTSGGLGSDTQYF. In nucleotides, the CDR3 is TGTGCCAGCAGTGGTCCCCAAGGGACTAGCGGGGGCCTCGGTTCAGATACGCAGTATTTT. The gene calls are TRBV12-3 or TRBV12-4 and TRBJ2-3; TRBD2 agrees at 14 bases. The CDR3 sequence is 20 residues long. V lost 5 bases, J lost 4 bases, and 17 bases stayed unmatched.

This clonotype occurred a few times. The chain has TRBV5-6 and TRBJ1-4, with D unresolved. The CDR3 is made up of 15 amino acids. With 4 bases removed from V and 0 bases from J, the gap between germline ends came to 10 bases. The germline gives CDR1 SGHDT, CDR2 YYEEEE. CDR3 amino acids: CASSVRLATNEKLFF. CDR3 bases: TGTGCCAGCAGCGTCCGGCTCGCAACTAATGAAAAACTGTTTTTT.

This clonotype was detected many times. The chain couples TRBV29-1 to TRBJ2-1, with 16 positions matching TRBD2. Germline V gene sequence: CDR1 SQVTM, CDR2 ANQGSEA. This CDR3 has 14 amino acids. V lost 7 bases, J lost 12 bases, and 9 bases stayed unmatched. For the CDR3, the DNA is TGCAGCGGAACCGGGACTAGCGGGAGGGCCCGGCAGTTCTTC. It yields the protein CSGTGTSGRARQFF.

This clonotype occurred once. This chain connects TRBV11-2 to TRBJ2-7; D not certain. Trimming cost V 5 bases and J 1 base, with 12 bases left between them. The CDR3 has 14 residues. Germline CDR1 reads SGHAT; CDR2 reads FQNNGV. CDR3 sequence reads: CASSNDRVSYEQYF. DNA of the CDR3: TGTGCCAGCAGCAACGACCGGGTTTCCTACGAGCAGTACTTC.

In its sample, this clonotype was seen a few times. J is TRBJ2-4 and V is TRBV5-5; 8 bases line up with TRBD2. V lost 4 bases and J lost 6; bases outside the gene matches: 12. Germline V gene sequence: CDR1 SGHKS, CDR2 YYEKEE (reference sequence). This CDR3 spans 16 amino acids. The CDR3 DNA reads as TGTGCCAGCAGCCTAGTTACCGGGACTAGGGCAAACATTCAGTACTTC. This codes for CASSLVTGTRANIQYF.

This clonotype was found many times. The chain recombines TRBV12-3 or TRBV12-4 with TRBJ1-1; unclear D gene. The CDR3 sequence is 11 residues long. Trimming left V 6 bases short and J 1 base short, with 3 bases between. The DNA of the CDR3 is TGTGCCAGCAGACAGAACACTGAAGCTTTCTTT. Its protein product is CASRQNTEAFF.

Only a few counts were recorded for this clonotype. The chain links TRBV27 to TRBJ2-4; D is possibly TRBD2 (5 bases). V was trimmed by 1 base and J by 1 base, leaving 11 bases between them. CDR1 MNHEY and CDR2 SMNVEV come from the germline V gene (reference sequence). The CDR3 consists of 16 residues. The CDR3 DNA is TGTGCCAGCAGTTTATATCGCCGAGGGGCCAAAAACATTCAGTACTTC. This encodes CASSLYRRGAKNIQYF.

This clonotype has more than one count but fewer than ten. The chain recombines TRBV7-6 with TRBJ2-7; 9 bases map to TRBD2. The length of the CDR3 is 14 residues. Per the germline V gene, CDR1 is SGHVS and CDR2 is FNYEAQ. The V and J ends lost 3 bases and 6 bases, in that order; junction bases with no gene match: 6. The DNA for the CDR3 is TGTGCCAGCAGCTTTCCTAGCGGGAACAGCGAGCAGTACTTC. This codes for CASSFPSGNSEQYF.

The chain recombines TRBV7-6 with TRBJ2-7, with TRBD1 matching over 7 bases. After removal of 6 bases from V and 0 bases from J, the junction contained 8 bases not matched to a gene. The length of the CDR3 is 15 residues. Looked up from germline, CDR1 is SGHVS and CDR2 is FNYEAQ. The CDR3 is CASRRDSGSSYEQYF. As DNA, the CDR3 is TGTGCCAGCAGGAGGGACAGCGGTAGCTCCTACGAGCAGTACTTC.

CDR3 nucleotides: TGTGCCAGCAGCCAAAGGTTGAGGTCGGGCAGCACCCCCTACGAGCAGTACTTC. This encodes CASSQRLRSGSTPYEQYF. This sequence joins TRBV14 and TRBJ2-7; D is ambiguous. Germline-derived CDR1 and CDR2 are SGHDN and FVKESK. V lost 2 bases and J lost 2, with 22 bases in between. The CDR3 is 18 residues long.

This clonotype showed up just a few times. CDR3 protein: CASRFRAAEQFF. The CDR3, as DNA: TGCGCCAGCAGATTCAGGGCCGCTGAGCAGTTCTTC. The chain links TRBV5-1 to TRBJ2-1, with D maybe TRBD1 (5 bases). The V end was cut by 5 bases, the J end by 9 bases, with 12 bases between. The CDR3 length is 12 residues. The germline V gene encodes CDR1 SGHRS and CDR2 YFSETQ.

V is TRBV5-1 and J is TRBJ2-1; 14 bases line up with TRBD2. The CDR3 spans 16 residues. V trimming: 4 bases; J trimming: 8 bases; junction bases outside the gene matches: 8. Per the germline V gene, CDR1 is SGHRS and CDR2 is YFSETQ. The CDR3 DNA sequence: TGCGCCAGCAGCCACCCCGGGACTAGCGGGAGACATGAGCAGTTCTTC. Translated, it gives CASSHPGTSGRHEQFF.

The rearrangement joins TRBV6-1 to TRBJ1-1; the match to TRBD1 covers 7 bases. Germline assignment: CDR1 MNHNS and CDR2 SASEGT. V was pared by 6 bases and J by 6 bases, with 13 bases of the junction left unmatched. This CDR3 has 15 residues. The CDR3: CASSPIGGHVSEAFF. The CDR3 DNA follows: TGTGCCAGCAGCCCAATAGGGGGCCATGTCTCTGAAGCTTTCTTT.

This clonotype has only a few counts. The rearrangement links TRBV5-1 to TRBJ1-2; TRBD1 agrees at 9 bases. J was trimmed by 1 base and V by 4 bases; bases with no gene match: 5. This CDR3 has 15 residues. Germline-derived CDR1 and CDR2 are SGHRS and YFSETQ. CDR3 region: CASSLDRGLNYGYTF. As DNA, the CDR3 is TGCGCCAGCAGCCTGGACAGGGGCCTTAACTATGGCTACACCTTC.

This clonotype was observed a handful of times. The chain recombines TRBV12-3 or TRBV12-4 with TRBJ1-5, with TRBD1 matching 8 bases. The CDR3 length is 14 residues. Losses at the gene ends were 6 bases for V and 7 bases for J; bases not matched to a gene: 8. CDR3 residues: CASRPPGGGQPQHF. For the CDR3, the DNA is TGTGCCAGCAGGCCCCCAGGGGGCGGGCAGCCCCAGCATTTT.

The chain couples TRBV6-2 or TRBV6-3 to TRBJ2-1; D is uncertain. Trimming cost V 2 bases and J 7 bases, with 9 bases left between them. The germline V gene has CDR1 MNHEY and CDR2 SVGEGT. The CDR3 runs 13 residues. CDR3 sequence: CASSYGRLNEQFF. CDR3 nucleotide sequence: TGTGCCAGCAGTTACGGGCGGCTAAATGAGCAGTTCTTC.

This clonotype was recorded a few times. V gene TRBV27 combines with J gene TRBJ2-7; TRBD1 aligns across 9 bases. The trim removed 5 bases at V and 2 bases at J, leaving 10 bases unmatched. CDR1 is MNHEY, CDR2 SMNVEV, per germline (reference sequence). CDR3 length equals 16 residues. This chain's CDR3 is CASSVRTGEIAYEQYF. CDR3 in DNA: TGTGCCAGCAGTGTGAGGACAGGGGAAATCGCCTACGAGCAGTACTTC.

This clonotype has just a few counts. The V and J genes are TRBV10-2 and TRBJ2-5; the D is unclear. Germline lookup yields CDR1 WSHSY and CDR2 SAAADI. The CDR3 runs 14 residues. Trimming took off 3 bases at V and 0 bases at J, with 8 bases between the two ends. The CDR3 reads CASSELQDQETQYF. DNA of the CDR3: TGCGCCAGCAGTGAACTACAAGACCAAGAGACCCAGTACTTC.